This T cell receptor (delta chain) came from a study of γδ T cells in repeated Plasmodium falciparum infection (dated by TCRdb to the early 2020s). For the study in its entirety: The natural-infection arm enrolled Malian children exposed to intense seasonal malaria transmission and compared the Malian children with Australian children matched for age and gender. Five or six malaria-naive U.S. adults underwent four controlled human malaria infections by bites from P. falciparum NF54-infected Anopheles stephensi mosquitoes over about 640 days. Samples were collected from controlled-infection subjects at baseline, immediately before selected infections, and 21 days after each infection. Malian gammadelta TCR repertoires were analysed cross-sectionally during no-transmission periods and were analysed longitudinally across acute febrile malaria episodes. The study looked at how repeated Plasmodium falciparum infection shapes the human gammadelta T cell repertoire, using both natural infection in Mali and controlled human malaria infection. What the study reported, not specific to this receptor: Vgamma9/Vdelta2+ TCR repertoires kept a highly stable polyclonal repertoire across time and infection, and many TCRgamma sequences overlapped between individuals. In Vdelta2-negative, largely Vdelta1+, gammadelta TCR repertoires, repeated controlled infections appeared to drive waves of new clonotype selection. The Malian cohort was drawn from a small rural village made up mostly of one ethnic group, which limits generalizability. The controlled-infection cohort was small, limiting analysis of inter-individual variability in gammadelta T cell responses. Vdelta2-negative gammadelta TCR repertoires from Malian children appeared more clonally expanded, less diverse and less shared than those of Australian children.

This clone was picked up a small number of times. It has no known antigen specificity. The protein in TCRdb stems from a much larger clone and differs at residue 14 from this DNA's translation, likely a read error; here the protein is translated from the DNA. Library construction relied on multiplex PCR. The instrument was an Illumina MiSeq. From each sorted gammadelta T cell sample, both TCR gamma (TRG) and TCR delta (TRD) chains were sequenced. The authors processed their data as follows. The repertoire analyses used clonotype tree plots, the accumulated frequency of the top 20 clonotypes, and diversity index (DI) and D75 metrics. In TCRdb, clones were called once more from the public reads by CATT, and rows of identical DNA were later combined. TCRdb, not the original authors, processed these V and J calls. This sample holds 75,000 to 95,000 delta-chain clones; less than 1% were observed only once. The top ten constitute approximately 9.6% of the sample.

The germline V gene gives CDR1 as GEAIGNYY and CDR2 as EKD. From its cysteine to its phenylalanine, the CDR3 spans 16 amino acids. The DNA shown is the 48-base CDR3, in frame from base 1. For bulk TCR repertoire analysis, Vgamma9/Vdelta2+ and Vdelta2-negative gammadelta T cell populations were flow-sorted out of peripheral blood mononuclear cells. Material for sequencing was gamma-delta T cells from blood. The V gene reported is TRDV2; the J gene is uncalled; the table calls TRDD3, which could not be checked here. The sequence derives from a pool of human donors (malaria-infected and uninfected, not separated). The CDR3 region reads CACDKVGIGKAAQFFF. The DNA sequence reads TGTGCCTGTGACAAAGTGGGGATAGGAAAGGCAGCACAATTCTTCTTT.